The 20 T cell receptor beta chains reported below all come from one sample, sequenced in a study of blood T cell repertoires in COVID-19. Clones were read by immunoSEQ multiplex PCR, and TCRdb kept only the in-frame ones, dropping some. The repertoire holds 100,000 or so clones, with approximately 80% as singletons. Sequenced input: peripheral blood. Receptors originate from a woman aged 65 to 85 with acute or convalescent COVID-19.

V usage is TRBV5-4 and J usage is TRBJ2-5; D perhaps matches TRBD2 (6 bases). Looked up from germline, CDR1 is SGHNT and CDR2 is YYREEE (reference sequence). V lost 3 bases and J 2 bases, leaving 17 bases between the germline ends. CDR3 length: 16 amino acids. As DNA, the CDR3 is TGTGCCAGCAGCTCAAATGGCGGGGCGGGTCAAGAGACCCAGTACTTC. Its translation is CASSSNGGAGQETQYF.

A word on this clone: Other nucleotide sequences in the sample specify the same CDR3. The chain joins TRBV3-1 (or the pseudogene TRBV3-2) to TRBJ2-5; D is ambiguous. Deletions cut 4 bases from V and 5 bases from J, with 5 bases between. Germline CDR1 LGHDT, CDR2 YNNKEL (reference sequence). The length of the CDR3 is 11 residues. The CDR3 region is CASSLGETQYF. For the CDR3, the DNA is TGTGCCAGCAGCCTCGGGGAGACCCAGTACTTC.

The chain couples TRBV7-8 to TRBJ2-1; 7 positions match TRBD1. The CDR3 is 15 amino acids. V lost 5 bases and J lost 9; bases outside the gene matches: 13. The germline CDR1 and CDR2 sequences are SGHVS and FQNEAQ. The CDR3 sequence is CASSRDSRREGEQFF. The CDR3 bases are TGTGCCAGCAGCAGGGACAGCAGGCGAGAGGGTGAGCAGTTCTTC. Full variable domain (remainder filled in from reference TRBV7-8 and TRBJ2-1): GAGVSQSPRYKVAKRGQDVALRCDPISGHVSLFWYQQALGQGPEFLTYFQNEAQLDKSGLPSDRFFAERPEGSVSTLKIQRTQQEDSAVYLCASSRDSRREGEQFFGPGTRLTVL.

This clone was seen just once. CDR3 in DNA: TGTGCCAGCAGCCCTTACCAGGGGAAAGCTTTCTTT. The encoded protein is CASSPYQGKAFF. The V and J genes are TRBV12-3 or TRBV12-4 and TRBJ1-1; the D gene is possibly TRBD1 (6 bases). The CDR3 extends over 12 amino acids. V lost 6 bases and J 9 bases, leaving 14 bases between the germline ends.

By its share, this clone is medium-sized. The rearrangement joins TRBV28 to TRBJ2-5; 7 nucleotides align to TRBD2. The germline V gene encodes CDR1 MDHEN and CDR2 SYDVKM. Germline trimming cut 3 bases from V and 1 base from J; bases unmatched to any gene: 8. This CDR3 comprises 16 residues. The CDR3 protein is CASSFVGGTIQETQYF. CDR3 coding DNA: TGTGCCAGCAGTTTTGTGGGAGGGACGATCCAAGAGACCCAGTACTTC. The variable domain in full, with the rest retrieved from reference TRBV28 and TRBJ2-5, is DVKVTQSSRYLVKRTGEKVFLECVQDMDHENMFWYRQDPGLGLRLIYFSYDVKMKEKGDIPEGYSVSREKKERFSLILESASTNQTSMYLCASSFVGGTIQETQYFGPGTRLLVL.

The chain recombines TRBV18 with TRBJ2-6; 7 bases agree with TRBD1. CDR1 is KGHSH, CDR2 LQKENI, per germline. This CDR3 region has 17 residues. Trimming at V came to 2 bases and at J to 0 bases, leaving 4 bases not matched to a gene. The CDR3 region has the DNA TGTGCCAGCTCACCAGGGACAGTGGGCTCTGGGGCCAACGTCCTGACTTTC. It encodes CASSPGTVGSGANVLTF.

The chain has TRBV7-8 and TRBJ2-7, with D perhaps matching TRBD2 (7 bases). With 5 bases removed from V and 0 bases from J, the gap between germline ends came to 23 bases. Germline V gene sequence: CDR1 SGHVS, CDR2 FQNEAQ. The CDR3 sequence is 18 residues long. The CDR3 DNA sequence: TGTGCCAGCAGCGCACTCGGGGGGCAGGCTATTAGCTCCTACGAGCAGTACTTC. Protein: CASSALGGQAISSYEQYF.

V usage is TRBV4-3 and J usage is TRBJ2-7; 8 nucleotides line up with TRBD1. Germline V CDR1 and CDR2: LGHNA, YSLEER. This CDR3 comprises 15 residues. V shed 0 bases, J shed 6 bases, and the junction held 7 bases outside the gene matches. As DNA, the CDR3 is TGCGCCAGCAGCCAAGATGTGACAGGGGTGACCGAGCAGTACTTC. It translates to CASSQDVTGVTEQYF.

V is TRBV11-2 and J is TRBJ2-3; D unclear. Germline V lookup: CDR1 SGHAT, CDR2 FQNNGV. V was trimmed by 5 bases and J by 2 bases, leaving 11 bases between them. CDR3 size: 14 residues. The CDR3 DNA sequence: TGTGCCAGCAGCCCCGGGTCTCACACAGATACGCAGTATTTT. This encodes CASSPGSHTDTQYF.

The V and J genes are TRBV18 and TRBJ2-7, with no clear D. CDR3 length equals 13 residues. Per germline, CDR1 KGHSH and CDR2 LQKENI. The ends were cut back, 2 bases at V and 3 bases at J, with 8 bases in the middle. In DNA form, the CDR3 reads TGTGCCAGCTCACCAGCACAGAACTACGAGCAGTACTTC. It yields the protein CASSPAQNYEQYF. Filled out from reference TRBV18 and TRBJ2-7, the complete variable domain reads NAGVMQNPRHLVRRRGQEARLRCSPMKGHSHVYWYRQLPEEGLKFMVYLQKENIIDESGMPKERFSAEFPKEGPSILRIQQVVRGDSAAYFCASSPAQNYEQYFGPGTRLTVT.

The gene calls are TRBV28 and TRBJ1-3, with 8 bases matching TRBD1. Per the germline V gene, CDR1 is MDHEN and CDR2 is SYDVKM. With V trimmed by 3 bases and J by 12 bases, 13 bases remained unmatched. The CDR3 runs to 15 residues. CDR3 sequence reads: CASSFAGNRGKGIYF. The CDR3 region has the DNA TGTGCCAGCAGTTTTGCTGGGAACAGGGGGAAAGGCATATATTTT.

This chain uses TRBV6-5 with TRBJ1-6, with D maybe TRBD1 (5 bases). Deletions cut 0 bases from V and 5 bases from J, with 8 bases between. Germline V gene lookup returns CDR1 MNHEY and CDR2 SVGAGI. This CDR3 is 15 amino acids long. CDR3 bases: TGTGCCAGCAGTTACTCTGGACACGATAATTCACCCCTCCACTTT. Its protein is CASSYSGHDNSPLHF.

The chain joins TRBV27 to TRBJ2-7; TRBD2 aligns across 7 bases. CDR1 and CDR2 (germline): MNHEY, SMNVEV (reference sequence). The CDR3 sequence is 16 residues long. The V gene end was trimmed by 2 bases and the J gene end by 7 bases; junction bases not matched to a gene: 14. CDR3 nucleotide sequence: TGTGCCAGCAGTTTAGAGAGCGGGACGGGAGTACGTGAGCAGTACTTC. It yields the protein CASSLESGTGVREQYF.

The CDR3 is CASRLQGGVQPQHF. The CDR3 DNA reads TGTGCCAGTAGGCTACAGGGGGGGGTTCAGCCCCAGCATTTT. The gene calls are TRBV19 and TRBJ1-5; 8 bases are shared with TRBD1. The CDR3 extends over 14 amino acids. Germline V CDR1 and CDR2: LNHDA, SQIVND (reference sequence). J gave up 6 bases and V 6 bases, and 7 bases lay outside the gene matches.

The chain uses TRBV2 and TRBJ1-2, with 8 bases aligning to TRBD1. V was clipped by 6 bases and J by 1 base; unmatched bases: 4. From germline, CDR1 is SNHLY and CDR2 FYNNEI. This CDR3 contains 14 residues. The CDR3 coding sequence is TGTGCCAGCAGGGACAGGGCTCGTAACTATGGCTACACCTTC. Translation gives CASRDRARNYGYTF.

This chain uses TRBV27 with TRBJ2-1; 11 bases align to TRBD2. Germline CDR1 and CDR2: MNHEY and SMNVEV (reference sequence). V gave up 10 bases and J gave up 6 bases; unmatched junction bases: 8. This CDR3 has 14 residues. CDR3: CATLSGGAPNEQFF. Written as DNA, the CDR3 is TGTGCCACTCTTAGCGGGGGGGCCCCCAATGAGCAGTTCTTC.

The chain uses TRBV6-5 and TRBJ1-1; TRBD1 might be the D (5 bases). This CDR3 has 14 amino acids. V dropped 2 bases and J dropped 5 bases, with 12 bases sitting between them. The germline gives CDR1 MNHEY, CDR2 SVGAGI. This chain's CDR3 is CASSYGQGGTEAFF. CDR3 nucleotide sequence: TGTGCCAGCAGTTACGGGCAGGGAGGGACTGAAGCTTTCTTT.

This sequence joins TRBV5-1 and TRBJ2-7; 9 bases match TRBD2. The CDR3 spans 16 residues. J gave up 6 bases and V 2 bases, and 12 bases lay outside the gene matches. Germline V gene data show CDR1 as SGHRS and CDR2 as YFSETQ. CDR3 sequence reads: CASSLTSGPGAVEQYF. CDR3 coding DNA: TGCGCCAGCAGCTTAACTAGCGGGCCCGGGGCAGTCGAGCAGTACTTC.

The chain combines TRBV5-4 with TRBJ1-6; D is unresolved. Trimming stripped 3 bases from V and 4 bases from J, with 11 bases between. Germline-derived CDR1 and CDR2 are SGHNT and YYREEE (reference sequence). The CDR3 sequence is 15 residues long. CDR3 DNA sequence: TGTGCCAGCAGCTGGAACAGTCTTTATAATTCACCCCTCCACTTT. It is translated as CASSWNSLYNSPLHF.

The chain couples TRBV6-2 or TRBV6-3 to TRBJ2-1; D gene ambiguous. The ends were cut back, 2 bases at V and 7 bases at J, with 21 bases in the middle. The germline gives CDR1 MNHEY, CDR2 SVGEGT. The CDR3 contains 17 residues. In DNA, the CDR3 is TGTGCCAGCAGTTACGTGAAACCTAACCCCACTACGAATGAGCAGTTCTTC. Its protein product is CASSYVKPNPTTNEQFF.